The 18 T cell receptor beta chains below all came from one sample that was sequenced in a study of blood T cell repertoires in COVID-19. Sequencing was performed with immunoSEQ multiplex PCR; in TCRdb, only in-frame clones are kept and a portion is missing. The repertoire holds 15,000 to 20,000 clones, roughly 88% seen once, with about 5% in the top ten. The sample comprised PBMCs or T cells enriched from blood (not recorded which). Receptors originate from a woman aged 30 to 39 who had recovered from COVID-19.

This clone has a handful of counts. V and J are TRBV13 and TRBJ1-5; a weak D match, TRBD1 (5 bases). Germline-derived CDR1 and CDR2 are PRHDT and FYEKMQ (reference sequence). The V end lost 0 bases, the J end lost 7 bases, and 7 bases lay between the germline ends. CDR3 length equals 13 residues. Here the CDR3 DNA reads TGTGCCAGCAGCTTAGGGGGGGGACAGCCCCAGCATTTT. Translated, it gives CASSLGGGQPQHF.

The J gene is TRBJ1-1, the V gene TRBV6-5; 7 bases fit TRBD1. CDR1 is MNHEY, CDR2 SVGAGI, per germline. Trimming removed 10 bases from V and 3 bases from J; junction bases left unmatched: 5. The length of the CDR3 is 12 residues. The CDR3 is CATRQGYTEAFF. For the CDR3, the DNA is TGTGCCACCAGACAGGGTTACACTGAAGCTTTCTTT.

The rearrangement links TRBV18 to TRBJ2-5, with D possibly matching TRBD2 (6 bases). Germline V gene data show CDR1 as KGHSH and CDR2 as LQKENI. With 8 bases removed from V and 4 bases from J, the gap between germline ends came to 20 bases. The CDR3 is made up of 15 amino acids. CDR3 in amino acids: CASNSPIAEGETQYF. For the CDR3, the DNA is TGTGCCAGCAATAGTCCCATAGCGGAGGGAGAGACCCAGTACTTC.

This chain uses TRBV4-3 with TRBJ2-1; 8 bases are shared with TRBD1. V was clipped by 0 bases and J by 3 bases; unmatched bases: 7. The CDR3 consists of 17 residues. Germline values: CDR1 LGHNA, CDR2 YSLEER. CDR3 bases: TGCGCCAGCAGCCAAGATGATGGCAGGGGGCTCTACAATGAGCAGTTCTTC. Its protein product is CASSQDDGRGLYNEQFF.

The chain is built from TRBV6-1 and TRBJ1-1; perhaps TRBD1 as D (5 bases). The CDR3 extends over 16 amino acids. Trimming left V 3 bases short and J 5 bases short, with 19 bases between. CDR1 is MNHNS and CDR2 is SASEGT in the germline V gene. The CDR3 here is CASSESRDFPGTEAFF. The CDR3 DNA reads TGTGCCAGCAGTGAGTCCCGGGACTTCCCCGGGACTGAAGCTTTCTTT.

The gene calls are TRBV25-1 and TRBJ1-2; tentatively, D is TRBD1 (6 bases). CDR3 length equals 14 residues. V gave up 7 bases and J gave up 5 bases, with 17 bases separating them. Per the germline V gene, CDR1 is MGHDK and CDR2 is SYGVNS. In DNA, the CDR3 is TGTGCCAGCAAAGTTGCAGGGGAAGGGTATGGCTACACCTTC. This sequence encodes CASKVAGEGYGYTF.

This clone was counted a single time. The V and J genes are TRBV9 and TRBJ2-3; 7 bases map to TRBD2. CDR3 length equals 15 residues. CDR1 SGDLS and CDR2 YYNGEE come from the germline V gene. The J segment lost 6 bases and the V segment lost 1 base, leaving 8 bases of the junction unmatched. CDR3: CASSVISGVSDTQYF. The CDR3 DNA reads as TGTGCCAGCAGCGTAATCAGCGGGGTATCCGATACGCAGTATTTT. Filled out from reference TRBV9 and TRBJ2-3, the complete variable domain reads DSGVTQTPKHLITATGQRVTLRCSPRSGDLSVYWYQQSLDQGLQFLIQYYNGEERAKGNILERFSAQQFPDLHSELNLSSLELGDSALYFCASSVISGVSDTQYFGPGTRLTVL.

This clone occurred once. The chain has TRBV2 and TRBJ2-1; 13 bases are shared with TRBD2. J was trimmed by 6 bases and V by 6 bases; bases with no gene match: 5. The germline V gene has CDR1 SNHLY and CDR2 FYNNEI. The CDR3 is 15 amino acids. The CDR3 sequence is CASRVRTSGGNEQFF. CDR3 DNA: TGTGCCAGCAGGGTAAGGACTAGCGGGGGCAATGAGCAGTTCTTC.

This chain uses TRBV4-3 with TRBJ2-7, with unresolved D. CDR3 length: 15 residues. V dropped 0 bases and J dropped 3 bases, with 12 bases sitting between them. Per germline, CDR1 LGHNA and CDR2 YSLEER. This CDR3 reads CASSQDRSLSYEQYF. CDR3 DNA sequence: TGCGCCAGCAGCCAAGACAGGTCCCTCAGCTACGAGCAGTACTTC.

The gene calls are TRBV5-1 and TRBJ2-7, with 7 bases aligning to TRBD2. Germline loops: CDR1 SGHRS, CDR2 YFSETQ. This CDR3 is 13 amino acids long. J gave up 3 bases and V 1 base, and 1 base lay outside the gene matches. In nucleotides, the CDR3 is TGCGCCAGCAGCTTGAGCGGGATCTACGAGCAGTACTTC. It encodes CASSLSGIYEQYF.

The rearrangement uses TRBV19 and TRBJ2-7, with TRBD2 as a possible D gene (7 bases). In germline, CDR1 is LNHDA, CDR2 SQIVND (reference sequence). The V end lost 3 bases, the J end lost 0 bases, and 12 bases lay between the germline ends. This CDR3 comprises 15 residues. CDR3 bases: TGTGCCAGTAGTATGGGAGGGGGGAGCTCCTACGAGCAGTACTTC. Translating gives CASSMGGGSSYEQYF.

This sequence joins TRBV19 and TRBJ1-1, with TRBD1 matching 9 bases. The germline V gene encodes CDR1 LNHDA and CDR2 SQIVND (reference sequence). V shed 7 bases, J shed 6 bases, and the junction held 12 bases outside the gene matches. The CDR3 is made up of 15 amino acids. The CDR3 DNA sequence: TGTGCCAGTACGCCCAGGACAGGGGTCCCCTCTGAAGCTTTCTTT. Encoded protein: CASTPRTGVPSEAFF.

This rearrangement joins TRBV5-1 to TRBJ2-1; 9 bases line up with TRBD1. V was clipped by 4 bases and J by 8 bases; unmatched bases: 10. Germline assignment: CDR1 SGHRS and CDR2 YFSETQ. CDR3 length: 15 amino acids. The CDR3, as DNA: TGCGCCAGCAGCCCCCAGGACAGGGGTATGGATGAGCAGTTCTTC. Encoded protein: CASSPQDRGMDEQFF.

The V and J genes are TRBV6-2 or TRBV6-3 and TRBJ2-7, with 7 bases identical to TRBD2. Per the germline V gene, CDR1 is MNHEY and CDR2 is SVGEGT. This CDR3 comprises 19 residues. Trimming at V came to 5 bases and at J to 5 bases, leaving 24 bases not matched to a gene. The chain's CDR3 is CASSDHGLVRSGDAHEQYF. The DNA of the CDR3 is TGTGCCAGCAGTGACCACGGACTAGTCCGAAGTGGCGACGCCCACGAGCAGTACTTC.

This chain joins TRBV4-3 and TRBJ2-3; perhaps TRBD1 as D (7 bases). Germline V gene lookup returns CDR1 LGHNA and CDR2 YSLEER. The CDR3 length is 15 residues. The V end was cut by 4 bases, the J end by 1 base, with 12 bases between. The DNA for the CDR3 is TGCGCCAGCAGCCCAGGGGGGACAGGCACAGATACGCAGTATTTT. This encodes CASSPGGTGTDTQYF.

The chain recombines TRBV4-3 with TRBJ2-3; the match to TRBD1 covers 9 bases. Germline CDR1 LGHNA, CDR2 YSLEER. This CDR3 comprises 17 residues. V lost 0 bases and J lost 4; bases outside the gene matches: 8. DNA for the CDR3: TGCGCCAGCAGCCAAGATTCCGGGACAGGGCGGGCAGATACGCAGTATTTT. It specifies CASSQDSGTGRADTQYF.

The rearrangement uses TRBV6-5 and TRBJ1-5; TRBD1 aligns across 9 bases. The germline CDR1 and CDR2 sequences are MNHEY and SVGAGI. Unmatched junction bases numbered 7, after V lost 6 bases and J lost 7 bases. This CDR3 is built from 14 residues. This chain's CDR3 is CASRTGGTGQPQHF. For the CDR3, the DNA is TGTGCCAGCAGGACAGGGGGGACGGGGCAGCCCCAGCATTTT.

The chain recombines TRBV12-3 or TRBV12-4 with TRBJ1-2; 8 bases line up with TRBD1. V shed 7 bases, J shed 3 bases, and the junction held 4 bases outside the gene matches. The length of the CDR3 is 13 residues. Written as DNA, the CDR3 is TGTGCCAGCACCTTGGACAGGGACTATGGCTACACCTTC. It translates to CASTLDRDYGYTF.